A selection of T cell receptor beta chains follows, all from one sample in a study of T cell changes during pregnancy in multiple sclerosis. Clones were read by immunoSEQ multiplex PCR, and TCRdb kept only the in-frame ones, dropping some. The sample holds roughly 100,000 clones, roughly 92% seen once. This sample comprised peripheral blood, obtained after pregnancy. All receptors come from a female donor with multiple sclerosis, enrolled in a pregnancy study. The CDR3 runs from the conserved cysteine through the conserved F or W.

TRBJ1-1 TRBV6-1 CASSAGTTNTEAFF
TRBJ2-5 TRBV2 CASSRSVRGGALETQYF
TRBJ2-3 TRBV5-6 CASSLAGQGTDTQYF
TRBJ2-5 TRBV28 CASSSRWTSDQETQYF
TRBJ1-5 TRBV27 CASSSESTNQPQHF
TRBJ1-1 TRBV5-5 CASSPDPGLLVNTEAFF
TRBJ2-7 TRBV5-6 CASSALKGQGAYEQYF
TRBJ2-1 TRBV19 CASRYSPAGGTNNEQFF
TRBJ1-1 TRBV7-2 CASSLARVYTEAFF
TRBJ2-5 TRBV30 CAWRSPGTETQYF
TRBJ2-2 TRBV6-9 CATRAGRDTGELFF
TRBJ1-1 TRBV6-1 CASSGRQGGTEAFF
TRBJ1-4 TRBV10-2 CASSESRGELFF
TRBJ2-1 TRBV9 CASSVKLAGSYNEQFF
TRBJ2-1 TRBV6-1 CASSERGGSYNEQFF
TRBJ2-2 TRBV27 CASSSLAGSSGELFF
TRBJ1-2 TRBV21-1 CASSERGDNYGYTF
TRBJ2-3 TRBV6-6 CASKGTGTDTQYF
TRBJ2-3 TRBV6-4 CASSDSTSGGADTQYF
TRBJ1-1 TRBV19 CASSARQGRETEAFF
TRBJ2-7 TRBV27 CASSPGGYEQYF
TRBJ2-7 TRBV6-5 CAVTDGFHEQYF
TRBJ1-3 TRBV19 CASSFTTGQTNTIYF
TRBJ2-5 TRBV5-1 CASSLQGYQETQYF
TRBJ2-5 TRBV7-9 CASSRTPDGGKETQYF
TRBJ2-3 TRBV6-1 CASTERLAGGRTQYF
TRBJ2-3 TRBV27 CASSLLGGSMTDTQYF
TRBJ2-2 TRBV7-3 CASSPHFSGNTGELFF
TRBJ1-5 TRBV6-1 CASSGERYQPQHF
TRBJ2-7 TRBV9 CASSAHRGPYEQYF